This T cell receptor beta chain originates from a study of blood T cell repertoires in COVID-19. Looking at the study overall: T cells, B-cell-depleted T cells, or PBMCs provided the cDNA or gDNA that served as material.

Using immunoSEQ multiplex PCR, the repertoire was profiled, and TCRdb retains in-frame clones only, with some absent. Of over 150,000 clones in the sample, around 82% were seen once. Per germline, CDR1 LNHDA and CDR2 SQIVND (reference sequence). CDR3 length equals 14 residues. The trim removed 4 bases at V and 3 bases at J, leaving 6 bases unmatched. The sample was PBMCs or T cells enriched from blood (not recorded which). The origin of this receptor is a man aged 40-55 years who had recovered from COVID-19. The chain uses TRBV19 and TRBJ2-7; 7 bases are shared with TRBD2. The CDR3: CASSTPGLDYEQYF. DNA for the CDR3: TGTGCCAGTAGTACCCCCGGACTAGACTACGAGCAGTACTTC.